One and the same sample provided the 31 T cell receptor beta chains below, sequenced in a study of technical replicates of blood from a handful of donors. The assay was immunoSEQ multiplex PCR, and TCRdb's table has in-frame clones only and misses some. Of 55,000 to 80,000 clones in the sample, 95% to 97% are singletons; the top ten hold approximately 0.2%. Specimen: T cells isolated from PBMCs. These TCRs come from a human donor in good health.

The chain couples TRBV9 to TRBJ2-1, with 14 bases lining up with TRBD2. Germline V gene lookup returns CDR1 SGDLS and CDR2 YYNGEE. The CDR3 sequence is 18 residues long. The V segment lost 4 bases and the J segment 8 bases; nucleotides outside the gene matches: 14. CDR3 loop: CASSPQTSGGAISDEQFF. In nucleotides, the CDR3 is TGTGCCAGCAGCCCCCAGACTAGCGGGGGGGCAATTTCCGATGAGCAGTTCTTC. Full variable domain (outside the CDR3, taken from reference TRBV9 and TRBJ2-1): DSGVTQTPKHLITATGQRVTLRCSPRSGDLSVYWYQQSLDQGLQFLIQYYNGEERAKGNILERFSAQQFPDLHSELNLSSLELGDSALYFCASSPQTSGGAISDEQFFGPGTRLTVL.

The genes are TRBV2 and TRBJ1-1; D is undetermined. There are 14 residues in the CDR3. The V end lost 8 bases, the J end lost 1 base, and 14 bases lay between the germline ends. Looked up from germline, CDR1 is SNHLY and CDR2 is FYNNEI. CDR3 region: CASSPQHKNTEAFF. The CDR3 nucleotides read TGTGCCAGCTCTCCTCAACACAAGAACACTGAAGCTTTCTTT.

This chain uses TRBV7-8 with TRBJ2-1; 9 nucleotides match TRBD2. This CDR3 contains 15 residues. Germline CDR1 is SGHVS and CDR2 is FQNEAQ. The trim removed 4 bases at V and 6 bases at J, leaving 7 bases unmatched. CDR3 nucleotides: TGTGCCAGCAGCTCTCCGGGACTAGCCGCCAATGAGCAGTTCTTC. It is translated as CASSSPGLAANEQFF.

In DNA, the CDR3 is TGTGCCAGCAGCTTAGCTGTTGGACAACTGAACACTGAAGCTTTCTTT. Translated: CASSLAVGQLNTEAFF. The chain joins TRBV7-6 to TRBJ1-1, with a weak D call TRBD1 (5 bases). Germline V gene sequence: CDR1 SGHVS, CDR2 FNYEAQ. V was shortened by 0 bases and J by 0 bases, with 11 bases between the two germline ends. This CDR3 has 16 amino acids.

The chain links TRBV27 to TRBJ2-3; the match to TRBD2 covers 7 bases. Germline-derived CDR1 and CDR2 are MNHEY and SMNVEV (reference sequence). This CDR3 contains 17 residues. The V and J ends lost 7 bases and 0 bases, in that order; junction bases with no gene match: 13. This chain's CDR3 is CASTPEFTSASTDTQYF. CDR3 sequence (DNA): TGTGCCAGCACCCCGGAGTTCACTAGCGCTAGCACAGATACGCAGTATTTT.

The genes are TRBV2 and TRBJ2-3, with TRBD2 as a possible D gene (7 bases). Germline CDR1 reads SNHLY; CDR2 reads FYNNEI. Trimming left V 11 bases short and J 5 bases short, with 20 bases between. CDR3 length: 14 amino acids. CDR3 sequence reads: CAGGTGGERDTQYF. CDR3 DNA sequence: TGTGCCGGAGGGACGGGGGGCGAGCGAGATACGCAGTATTTT. The complete variable domain, with remaining parts taken from reference TRBV2 and TRBJ2-3, reads EPEVTQTPSHQVTQMGQEVILRCVPISNHLYFYWYRQILGQKVEFLVSFYNNEISEKSEIFDDQFSVERPDGSNFTLKIRSTKLEDSAMYFCAGGTGGERDTQYFGPGTRLTVL.

This clone came up once. V gene TRBV28 combines with J gene TRBJ2-5; D is possibly TRBD2 (5 bases). The ends were cut back, 4 bases at V and 0 bases at J, with 9 bases in the middle. The CDR3 has 14 amino acids. Germline V gene sequence: CDR1 MDHEN, CDR2 SYDVKM. This chain's CDR3 is CASSSRAHQETQYF. The CDR3 DNA reads as TGTGCCAGCAGTTCGCGGGCCCACCAAGAGACCCAGTACTTC.

This clone appeared a single time. The gene calls are TRBV5-4 and TRBJ1-2, with D maybe TRBD1 (6 bases). The ends were cut back, 0 bases at V and 3 bases at J, with 9 bases in the middle. The CDR3 consists of 14 residues. CDR1 and CDR2 from the germline V gene are SGHNT and YYREEE (reference sequence). The CDR3 DNA is TGTGCCAGCAGCTTGGCGGGGGGCCACTATGGCTACACCTTC. It codes for CASSLAGGHYGYTF.

The rearrangement links TRBV27 to TRBJ2-7, with TRBD2 identical over 16 bases. V trimming: 8 bases; J trimming: 5 bases; junction bases outside the gene matches: 24. The CDR3 runs 21 residues. The germline CDR1 and CDR2 sequences are MNHEY and SMNVEV (reference sequence). The CDR3 spells CASVPGLAGGLRVFPPNEQYF. The CDR3 DNA is TGTGCCAGCGTCCCGGGACTAGCGGGAGGGCTCCGGGTATTTCCCCCAAACGAGCAGTACTTC.

This chain uses TRBV4-1 with TRBJ1-2; 7 nucleotides align to TRBD1. Germline lookup yields CDR1 MGHRA and CDR2 YSYEKL. V lost 1 base and J lost 4; bases outside the gene matches: 6. CDR3 length: 15 amino acids. CDR3 nucleotide sequence: TGCGCCAGCAGCCAAGGCCCAGGGGGGATCTATGGCTACACCTTC. Its translation is CASSQGPGGIYGYTF.

The rearrangement uses TRBV15 and TRBJ2-7; the match to TRBD2 covers 8 bases. Germline values: CDR1 LNHNV, CDR2 YYDKDF (reference sequence). CDR3 size: 13 residues. J gave up 3 bases and V 5 bases, and 3 bases lay outside the gene matches. For the CDR3, the DNA is TGTGCCACCAGCCAAGCGGGAGACTACGAGCAGTACTTC. As protein: CATSQAGDYEQYF.

This clone occurred once. The genes are TRBV5-1 and TRBJ2-2, with a possible D match to TRBD2 (7 bases). Germline V lookup: CDR1 SGHRS, CDR2 YFSETQ. With 1 base removed from V and 4 bases from J, the gap between germline ends came to 14 bases. The CDR3 extends over 16 amino acids. Written as DNA, the CDR3 is TGCGCCAGCAGCTTGAACGGGGGGCAGACCACCGGGGAGCTGTTTTTT. This encodes CASSLNGGQTTGELFF.

This chain joins TRBV5-4 and TRBJ2-2; 12 nucleotides align to TRBD1. Looked up from germline, CDR1 is SGHNT and CDR2 is YYREEE (reference sequence). This CDR3 spans 17 amino acids. J gave up 5 bases and V 4 bases, and 9 bases lay outside the gene matches. CDR3 DNA: TGTGCCAGCAGCCAGGGACAGGGGGCGATTTTAACCGGGGAGCTGTTTTTT. Its protein product is CASSQGQGAILTGELFF.

This clone was recorded only once. The chain uses TRBV7-9 and TRBJ1-5; D remains ambiguous. Trimming pared 4 bases from V and 0 bases from J, leaving 4 bases between. Per the germline V gene, CDR1 is SEHNR and CDR2 is FQNEAQ (reference sequence). The CDR3 length is 13 residues. CDR3 DNA: TGTGCCAGCAGCTCCTTTAGCAATCAGCCCCAGCATTTT. Its translation is CASSSFSNQPQHF.

DNA of the CDR3: TGCGCCAGCAGCCAATTTGGGACAGGGATTAACTATGGCTACACCTTC. Its protein product is CASSQFGTGINYGYTF. This sequence joins TRBV4-1 and TRBJ1-2; 9 positions match TRBD1. The CDR3 sequence is 16 residues long. Germline V gene lookup returns CDR1 MGHRA and CDR2 YSYEKL. The junction had 5 bases not matched to a gene; V was cut back by 2 bases and J by 1 base.

The chain carries TRBV5-1 and TRBJ1-2; D is unresolved. Germline V gene sequence: CDR1 SGHRS, CDR2 YFSETQ. Trimming cost V 0 bases and J 8 bases, with 14 bases left between them. The CDR3 spans 14 residues. The CDR3 nucleotides read TGCGCCAGCAGCTTGGTGGTGCGAGGAGAAGGCTACACCTTC. Protein sequence: CASSLVVRGEGYTF.

The chain has TRBV7-2 and TRBJ2-1; D is unresolved. The CDR3 covers 15 residues. Trimming took off 4 bases at V and 0 bases at J, with 10 bases between the two ends. Germline V CDR1 and CDR2: SGHTA, FQGNSA. CDR3 nucleotides: TGTGCCAGCAGCTCGATAGCTGCCTCCTACAATGAGCAGTTCTTC. Its translation: CASSSIAASYNEQFF.

The V and J genes are TRBV6-5 and TRBJ1-1; D unclear. This CDR3 comprises 15 residues. The V gene's germline CDR1 is MNHEY and CDR2 SVGAGI. With 0 bases removed from V and 0 bases from J, the gap between germline ends came to 8 bases. CDR3 sequence: CASSYSPVMNTEAFF. CDR3 in DNA: TGTGCCAGCAGTTACTCTCCCGTTATGAACACTGAAGCTTTCTTT.

As regards this clone: A read error may produce the germline difference seen at one junction end. This chain connects TRBV27 to TRBJ1-4; possibly TRBD1 for D (6 bases). This CDR3 has 12 amino acids. Germline CDR1 is MNHEY and CDR2 is SMNVEV (reference sequence). The CDR3 bases are TGTGCCAGTAGTTTCAGGGGTGAAAAACTGTTTTTT. Amino acids: CASSFRGEKLFF.

The V call is TRBV12-5, the J call TRBJ1-1; D is unclear. The germline V and J ends were trimmed by 7 bases and 3 bases, with 18 bases remaining between them. The CDR3 spans 15 residues. Germline-derived CDR1 and CDR2 are LGHNT and FRNRAP. CDR3 bases: TGTGCTAGTGCCCCCCCCGGAAACAGACACACTGAAGCTTTCTTT. The encoded protein is CASAPPGNRHTEAFF. Together with reference TRBV12-5 and TRBJ1-1, the CDR3 gives the full variable domain: DARVTQTPRHKVTEMGQEVTMRCQPILGHNTVFWYRQTMMQGLELLAYFRNRAPLDDSGMPKDRFSAEMPDATLATLKIQPSEPRDSAVYFCASAPPGNRHTEAFFGQGTRLTVV.

The chain links TRBV9 to TRBJ1-3, with TRBD1 as a possible D gene (6 bases). The V gene's germline CDR1 is SGDLS and CDR2 YYNGEE. CDR3 length equals 15 residues. The V end lost 4 bases, the J end lost 0 bases, and 11 bases lay between the germline ends. The CDR3 DNA reads TGTGCCAGCAGCCCCAGGGGTAGCTCTGGAAACACCATATATTTT. This gives the protein CASSPRGSSGNTIYF.

This chain connects TRBV30 to TRBJ1-3; no firm D call. The CDR3 spans 12 residues. Germline V CDR1 and CDR2: GTSNPN, SVGIG (reference sequence). The V end lost 4 bases, the J end lost 7 bases, and 11 bases lay between the germline ends. The CDR3 coding sequence is TGTGCCTGGATGAGCGGTATCAACACCATATATTTT. This gives the protein CAWMSGINTIYF.

This clone was picked up one time. The V gene is TRBV4-1, the J gene TRBJ1-3, with unresolved D. The ends were cut back, 1 base at V and 0 bases at J, with 4 bases in the middle. Germline CDR1 and CDR2: MGHRA and YSYEKL. The CDR3 runs to 14 residues. The CDR3 nucleotides are TGCGCCAGCAGCCAAGTGAGCTCTGGAAACACCATATATTTT. It encodes CASSQVSSGNTIYF.

The chain has TRBV30 and TRBJ2-2; D not resolved. The CDR3 runs to 11 residues. Germline V gives CDR1 GTSNPN, CDR2 SVGIG (reference sequence). V lost 0 bases, J lost 7 bases, and 3 bases lay in between. CDR3 loop: CAWSVGGELFF. The CDR3 bases are TGTGCCTGGAGTGTCGGCGGGGAGCTGTTTTTT.

The rearrangement uses TRBV19 and TRBJ2-7; 8 nucleotides agree with TRBD1. The V gene's germline CDR1 is LNHDA and CDR2 SQIVND (reference sequence). The CDR3 totals 15 residues. J gave up 3 bases and V 6 bases, and 10 bases lay outside the gene matches. CDR3 region: CASRAGGGMIYEQYF. As DNA, the CDR3 is TGTGCCAGTAGAGCAGGGGGCGGAATGATCTACGAGCAGTACTTC.

The gene calls are TRBV27 and TRBJ2-5, with 8 bases aligning to TRBD2. Germline-derived CDR1 and CDR2 are MNHEY and SMNVEV (reference sequence). CDR3 length equals 15 residues. The V gene end was trimmed by 5 bases and the J gene end by 2 bases; junction bases not matched to a gene: 7. DNA for the CDR3: TGTGCCAGCAGTATGGGTAGCGGGATGCAAGAGACCCAGTACTTC. Its protein product is CASSMGSGMQETQYF.

This rearrangement joins TRBV5-4 to TRBJ1-2; TRBD1 is a possible D gene (5 bases). CDR1 is SGHNT, CDR2 YYREEE, per germline (reference sequence). CDR3 size: 14 residues. V was cut by 1 base and J by 6 bases, with 13 bases left in between. Here the CDR3 DNA reads TGTGCCAGCAGCTTGTCGATGACAGCCGATGGCTACACCTTC. It specifies CASSLSMTADGYTF.

The rearrangement uses TRBV4-1 and TRBJ1-1, with 9 bases identical to TRBD1. This CDR3 is built from 16 residues. The germline gives CDR1 MGHRA, CDR2 YSYEKL. The ends lost 3 bases at V and 5 bases at J; junction bases unmatched: 10. The CDR3: CASSQPKQGAETEAFF. The CDR3 DNA sequence: TGCGCCAGCAGCCAGCCTAAACAGGGGGCAGAGACTGAAGCTTTCTTT.

The chain uses TRBV2 and TRBJ1-5; D ambiguous. This CDR3 has 15 amino acids. Germline CDR1 reads SNHLY; CDR2 reads FYNNEI. Trimming shortened V by 6 bases and J by 0 bases, and 12 bases separated the two germline ends. CDR3 nucleotide sequence: TGTGCCAGCAGAAACAGTGAATATAGCAATCAGCCCCAGCATTTT. Its translation is CASRNSEYSNQPQHF.

V gene TRBV5-1 combines with J gene TRBJ2-7, with TRBD2 matching over 13 bases. Germline lookup yields CDR1 SGHRS and CDR2 YFSETQ. CDR3 length: 15 residues. Trimming took 7 bases from V and 7 from J; bases not matched to a gene: 11. The CDR3 region has the DNA TGCGCCAGCGCTGGTGGACTAGCGGGGGTCGGTGAGCAGTACTTC. Translation: CASAGGLAGVGEQYF. Full variable domain (outside the CDR3, taken from reference TRBV5-1 and TRBJ2-7): KAGVTQTPRYLIKTRGQQVTLSCSPISGHRSVSWYQQTPGQGLQFLFEYFSETQRNKGNFPGRFSGRQFSNSRSEMNVSTLELGDSALYLCASAGGLAGVGEQYFGPGTRLTVT.

This chain joins TRBV9 and TRBJ1-5, with 11 bases aligning to TRBD1. The CDR3 runs 15 residues. The germline V gene has CDR1 SGDLS and CDR2 YYNGEE. J was trimmed by 6 bases and V by 2 bases; bases with no gene match: 4. CDR3 residues: CASSVGTGGGQPQHF. The DNA for the CDR3 is TGTGCCAGCAGCGTTGGGACAGGGGGAGGTCAGCCCCAGCATTTT.